The T cell receptor (beta chain) under discussion was sequenced for a study of OX40 agonist ivuxolimab in advanced cancers. Whole-study context: A male proportion of more than 75% was recorded, with mean age roughly 62 years and range about 20 to 85. Study outcomes and limitations: Fewer expanded clones were found on average in CD4+ than in CD8+ T cells. Clonal expansion by week 6 occurred in CD4+ and CD8+ blood T cells (at 0.1 to 3.0 mg/kg). Antigens targeted by the expanded peripheral T cells were not determined.

V lost 5 bases, J lost 0 bases, and 4 bases stayed unmatched. The germline CDR1 and CDR2 sequences are SGHTA and FQGNSA. The length of the CDR3 is 17 residues. Sequencing was performed with immunoSEQ multiplex PCR; in TCRdb, only in-frame clones are kept and a portion is missing. The table records 85,000 to 95,000 clones, about 91% of them present only once. About this clone: Its antigen is not known.

This chain links TRBV7-2 with TRBJ2-3; TRBD2 aligns across 14 bases. The sequencing here drew on CD4+ or CD8+ T cells sorted from blood, taken in a trial of the OX40 agonist ivuxolimab. The source is an adult with an advanced solid tumor such as melanoma, head and neck, liver or kidney cancer. The CDR3 sequence: CASSGTSGRKSTDTQYF. As DNA, the CDR3 is TGTGCCAGCAGCGGGACTAGCGGGAGAAAGAGCACAGATACGCAGTATTTT.